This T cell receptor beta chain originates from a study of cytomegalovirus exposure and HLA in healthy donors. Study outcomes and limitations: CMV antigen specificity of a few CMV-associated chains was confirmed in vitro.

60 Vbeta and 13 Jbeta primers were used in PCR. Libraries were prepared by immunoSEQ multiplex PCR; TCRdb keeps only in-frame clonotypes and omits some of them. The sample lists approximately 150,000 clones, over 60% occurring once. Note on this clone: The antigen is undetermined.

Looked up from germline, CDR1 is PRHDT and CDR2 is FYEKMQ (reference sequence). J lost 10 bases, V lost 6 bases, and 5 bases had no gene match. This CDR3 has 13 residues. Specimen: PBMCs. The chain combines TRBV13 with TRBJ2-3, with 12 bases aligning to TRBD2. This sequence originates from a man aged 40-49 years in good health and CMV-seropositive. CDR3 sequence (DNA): TGTGCCAGCAGGGAGACTAGCGGGAGAGCGCAGTATTTT. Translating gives CASRETSGRAQYF. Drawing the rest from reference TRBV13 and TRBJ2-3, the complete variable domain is AAGVIQSPRHLIKEKRETATLKCYPIPRHDTVYWYQQGPGQDPQFLISFYEKMQSDKGSIPDRFSAQQFSDYHSELNMSSLELGDSALYFCASRETSGRAQYFGPGTRLTVL.